A selection of T cell receptor beta chains follows, all from one sample in a study of cytomegalovirus exposure and HLA in healthy donors. Here immunoSEQ multiplex PCR was the method, and the copy in TCRdb shows in-frame clones only, minus some. The data contain approximately 150,000 clones, over 65% of them singletons. The sequenced sample was PBMCs. The receptor source for this set is a female donor in good health and CMV-seronegative. Each CDR3 is given with its conserved first and last residue.

CDR3 protein	V gene	J gene
CASSPPAGTMGEQYF	TRBV4-2	TRBJ2-7
CAWSVPSGRGDEQFF	TRBV30	TRBJ2-1
CASSTGGNGYTF	TRBV5-1	TRBJ1-2
CASSRSAGLSTDTQYF	TRBV5-1	TRBJ2-3
CASSRADLNYGYTF	TRBV14	TRBJ1-2
CASSEYLLGLAGTYEQYF	TRBV10-2	TRBJ2-7
CASSWVAGDEGFF	TRBV19	TRBJ2-1
CASSVGQGGAIPADTQYF	TRBV9	TRBJ2-3
CASRGRGPYEQYF	TRBV2	TRBJ2-7
CASSSYAGDTGTSGRHNEQFF	TRBV27	TRBJ2-1
CASSSEGGTNQPQHF	TRBV5-1	TRBJ1-5
CASSLHRTSGRDTDTQYF	TRBV27	TRBJ2-3
CASSYRFRVDEAFF	TRBV6-6	TRBJ1-1
CASSFLDTQYF	TRBV5-1	TRBJ2-3
CASSGPTGSNQPQHF	TRBV25-1	TRBJ1-5
CASSLTAGNYGYTF	TRBV7-9	TRBJ1-2
CASSYPGQGHGYTF	TRBV28	TRBJ1-2
CASSPGQGRPYGYPF	TRBV5-6	TRBJ1-2
CASSSHTGLAGGYNEQFF	TRBV28	TRBJ2-1
CASSLVYRDEQYF	TRBV7-2	TRBJ2-7
CASSSRPTGLPEAFF	TRBV28	TRBJ1-1
CSVEPTGMTGELFF	TRBV29-1	TRBJ2-2
CASSLGNHNEQFF	TRBV27	TRBJ2-1
CASSRGTGNSGELFF	TRBV5-1	TRBJ2-2
CSVVGDRGYEQYF	TRBV29-1	TRBJ2-7